What follows are 29 T cell receptor beta chains derived from one specimen sequenced in a study of T cells expressing NK-cell markers. With the 5' RACE reads reprocessed, TCRdb shows one record per CDR3 protein and no DNA. Its table records about 410,000 distinct CDR3 sequences. The specimen sequenced was blood T cells: a sorted CD56 or NKG2C T cell subset, CD4+ or CD8+ T cells, or bulk PBMC T cells (not recorded which). The receptors originated from a woman aged 45-65 years in good health.

The chain employs TRBV7-8 and TRBJ2-5; TCRdb calls TRBD2, which cannot be checked without DNA. Germline V gene lookup returns CDR1 SGHVS and CDR2 FQNEAQ. The CDR3 length is 16 residues. The CDR3 region is CASSPWTSGTQETQYF. Full variable domain (outside the CDR3, taken from reference TRBV7-8 and TRBJ2-5): GAGVSQSPRYKVAKRGQDVALRCDPISGHVSLFWYQQALGQGPEFLTYFQNEAQLDKSGLPSDRFFAERPEGSVSTLKIQRTQQEDSAVYLCASSPWTSGTQETQYFGPGTRLLVL.

This chain connects TRBV6-6 to TRBJ2-5. The CDR3 length is 15 residues. Germline V gene lookup returns CDR1 MNHNY and CDR2 SVGAGI (reference sequence). The CDR3 region is CASSTQTHPEETQYF.

The rearrangement joins TRBV7-3 to TRBJ2-3; TCRdb's D call, TRBD1, is unchecked because there is no DNA. The CDR3 loop spans 16 amino acids. The germline V gene encodes CDR1 SGHTA and CDR2 FQGTGA. Here the CDR3 reads CASSLLAGGALDTQYF.

The rearrangement uses TRBV7-9 and TRBJ2-7; TCRdb designates TRBD2, a call that cannot be tested without DNA. The germline CDR1 and CDR2 sequences are SEHNR and FQNEAQ (reference sequence). The CDR3 runs to 14 residues. The CDR3 region is CASSKEGLYYEQYF.

The chain recombines TRBV7-2 with TRBJ2-1; the TCRdb call, TRBD2, lacks DNA for checking. This CDR3 is 14 amino acids long. Germline CDR1 SGHTA, CDR2 FQGNSA. The CDR3: CASSLFLAKDEQFF.

The chain uses TRBV7-2 and TRBJ2-7; TCRdb selects TRBD2, and the lack of DNA leaves this call unchecked. CDR3 size: 14 residues. Germline CDR1 reads SGHTA; CDR2 reads FQGNSA. CDR3 region: CASSSPGTSGRQYF.

This chain connects TRBV5-1 to TRBJ1-1; TCRdb's D call of TRBD1 is untestable without DNA. This CDR3 spans 16 amino acids. Germline CDR1 SGHRS, CDR2 YFSETQ. This chain's CDR3 is CASSSPPKGMNTEAFF.

The chain employs TRBV6-6 and TRBJ1-6. This CDR3 comprises 15 residues. CDR1 is MNHNY and CDR2 is SVGAGI in the germline V gene (reference sequence). CDR3 amino acids: CASSYDRSYNSPLHF.

The chain joins TRBV14 to TRBJ1-2. The CDR3 runs to 14 residues. CDR1 is SGHDN and CDR2 is FVKESK in the germline V gene. This CDR3 is CASSQDLDAVGYTF.

The chain's CDR3 is CASSLHRGSYNEQFF. This sequence joins TRBV5-1 and TRBJ2-1. Germline V gives CDR1 SGHRS, CDR2 YFSETQ. The CDR3 is made up of 15 amino acids.

V and J are TRBV12-3 or TRBV12-4 and TRBJ2-3; no DNA is available, so the TRBD2 call from TCRdb remains unchecked. CDR3 length: 16 residues. CDR3 sequence reads: CASKFWSQEDTDTQYF.

V is TRBV30 and J is TRBJ1-1. There are 13 residues in the CDR3. The germline V gene encodes CDR1 GTSNPN and CDR2 SVGIG (reference sequence). This CDR3 reads CAWSWTQNTEAFF.

V gene TRBV7-3 combines with J gene TRBJ1-6. The CDR3 spans 14 residues. CDR1 is SGHTA and CDR2 is FQGTGA in the germline V gene. This CDR3 is CASSVGQSNSPLHF.

This chain connects TRBV20-1 to TRBJ2-2. CDR3 size: 15 residues. CDR1 DFQATT and CDR2 SNEGSKA come from the germline V gene (reference sequence). CDR3 sequence: CSAPSSVLSPGELFF.

The chain has TRBV29-1 and TRBJ2-1; as DNA is missing, the TRBD2 call by TCRdb cannot be tested. Germline V gene lookup returns CDR1 SQVTM and CDR2 ANQGSEA. The CDR3 is made up of 13 amino acids. The CDR3 sequence: CSVGGLGDNEQFF.

J is TRBJ2-3 and V is TRBV7-8. CDR1 is SGHVS, CDR2 FQNEAQ, per germline. The CDR3 runs to 14 residues. This chain's CDR3 is CASSPYRTTDTQYF.

V and J are TRBV24-1 and TRBJ2-2; TCRdb indicates TRBD1, and absent DNA this call remains unverified. The V gene's germline CDR1 is KGHDR and CDR2 SFDVKD. This CDR3 spans 15 amino acids. The CDR3 sequence is CATSRPGAGTGELFF.

The chain uses TRBV27 and TRBJ2-7; TCRdb gives TRBD2 as the D gene, but with no DNA this cannot be confirmed. From germline, CDR1 is MNHEY and CDR2 SMNVEV (reference sequence). The CDR3 sequence is 16 residues long. The chain's CDR3 is CASRASRTSGRDEQYF.

The CDR3 spells CASRWQDGGRGEQFF. The rearrangement uses TRBV5-1 and TRBJ2-1; the D gene TCRdb calls, TRBD1, cannot be checked with no DNA. Germline assignment: CDR1 SGHRS and CDR2 YFSETQ. This CDR3 has 15 residues.

The chain is built from TRBV7-9 and TRBJ2-1; as DNA is missing, the TRBD2 call by TCRdb cannot be tested. Germline V CDR1 and CDR2: SEHNR, FQNEAQ (reference sequence). The CDR3 has 13 amino acids. The CDR3 sequence: CASSFWDSVKQNF.

This sequence joins TRBV7-6 and TRBJ2-1; no DNA is available, so the TRBD1 call from TCRdb remains unchecked. This CDR3 contains 14 residues. In germline, CDR1 is SGHVS, CDR2 FNYEAQ. This CDR3 reads CASSFQGAYNEQFF.

The rearrangement links TRBV12-3 or TRBV12-4 to TRBJ2-5; with no DNA, the TCRdb D assignment of TRBD1 cannot be verified. This CDR3 comprises 14 residues. The CDR3 reads CASSVGTGRTDQYF.

This chain's CDR3 is CASSQELIKETQYF. V usage is TRBV14 and J usage is TRBJ2-5. This CDR3 contains 14 residues. Germline V CDR1 and CDR2: SGHDN, FVKESK.

This chain joins TRBV14 and TRBJ2-3; TCRdb proposes TRBD2, but this gene call is untestable without DNA. The CDR3 consists of 15 residues. Germline CDR1 is SGHDN and CDR2 is FVKESK. CDR3 sequence: CASTQTSRITDTQYF.

This CDR3 is CATSHPDSTDTQYF. This rearrangement joins TRBV24-1 to TRBJ2-3. The CDR3 covers 14 residues. Germline values: CDR1 KGHDR, CDR2 SFDVKD.

The chain is built from TRBV5-1 and TRBJ2-7; TCRdb's assignment of TRBD2 cannot be checked, as there is no DNA. CDR1 and CDR2 (germline): SGHRS, YFSETQ. This CDR3 region has 15 residues. The CDR3 is CASSGTSGRAYEQYF.

The chain recombines TRBV10-3 with TRBJ2-1; TCRdb returns TRBD1, unconfirmable since there is no DNA. The CDR3 is made up of 15 amino acids. The germline V gene encodes CDR1 ENHRY and CDR2 SYGVKD. CDR3 loop: CAISESNGIYNEQFF.

The gene calls are TRBV4-1 and TRBJ1-5. The CDR3 extends over 15 amino acids. Germline assignment: CDR1 MGHRA and CDR2 YSYEKL. CDR3 sequence reads: CASSQTWNSNQPQHF.

The chain uses TRBV11-2 and TRBJ2-1; TCRdb designates TRBD2, a call that cannot be tested without DNA. Looked up from germline, CDR1 is SGHAT and CDR2 is FQNNGV. The CDR3 is 16 amino acids. CDR3 amino acids: CASSSYVLADYNEQFF.